Each of the 18 T cell receptor beta chains below was sequenced from the same sample in a study of cytomegalovirus exposure and HLA in healthy donors (TCRdb year 2017). Library prep was done by the immunoSEQ multiplex PCR assay. The multiplex PCR relied on a mix of 60 forward primers for TCR Vbeta segments and 13 reverse primers for TCR Jbeta segments. The immuneACCESS repertoire file appears here via TCRdb, limited to in-frame rearrangements. These files lack a portion of the clones; in checked studies, under half of the deficit traces to unresolved V genes, and the cause of the others is not known. In this sample the table shows 200,000 to 250,000 clones, approximately 83% of which occur a single time. The ten biggest clones cover 0.71% of the sample. Sample: PBMCs. The receptors were gathered from a boy younger than 10 in good health and CMV-seronegative.

This clone was recorded once. This chain links TRBV25-1 with TRBJ1-5; D is ambiguous. The V gene's germline CDR1 is MGHDK and CDR2 SYGVNS. V was trimmed by 5 bases and J by 4 bases, leaving 12 bases between them. There are 14 residues in the CDR3. Here the CDR3 reads CASSSRQDNQPQHF. The CDR3 nucleotides read TGTGCCAGCAGTTCCCGGCAGGATAATCAGCCCCAGCATTTT.

The rearrangement uses TRBV5-4 and TRBJ1-5; no definite D call. Trimming removed 3 bases from V and 0 bases from J, with 19 bases in between. This CDR3 is 18 amino acids long. Looked up from germline, CDR1 is SGHNT and CDR2 is YYREEE (reference sequence). CDR3 residues: CASSSPFPVFYSNQPQHF. The CDR3 bases are TGTGCCAGCAGCTCTCCCTTTCCGGTCTTCTATAGCAATCAGCCCCAGCATTTT.

The CDR3 loop is CASSLSRDSYEQYF. The CDR3 bases are TGTGCCAGCAGTTTATCGCGGGACTCCTACGAGCAGTACTTC. The V call is TRBV27, the J call TRBJ2-7, with D tentatively TRBD2 (6 bases). This CDR3 spans 14 amino acids. Per germline, CDR1 MNHEY and CDR2 SMNVEV (reference sequence). Deletions cut 0 bases from V and 0 bases from J, with 6 bases between.

Notes on this clone: One junction end does not reproduce the germline sequence, and a read error may be involved. The chain uses TRBV13 and TRBJ2-5; TRBD1 agrees at 9 bases. CDR1 and CDR2 from the germline V gene are PRHDT and FYEKMQ (reference sequence). This CDR3 region has 14 residues. This chain's CDR3 is CAGSFDRGQETQYF. The CDR3 DNA is TGTGCCGGCAGCTTTGACAGGGGGCAAGAGACCCAGTACTTC.

The chain carries TRBV30 and TRBJ1-2; D is possibly TRBD1 (6 bases). Looked up from germline, CDR1 is GTSNPN and CDR2 is SVGIG (reference sequence). There are 14 residues in the CDR3. V lost 6 bases and J lost 5, with 19 bases in between. The CDR3, as DNA: TGTGCCTGTCCCCACTCAGGGCAGGGGTATGGCTACACCTTC. Amino acids: CACPHSGQGYGYTF.

The rearrangement links TRBV19 to TRBJ1-1; 8 positions match TRBD1. This CDR3 has 17 residues. Germline values: CDR1 LNHDA, CDR2 SQIVND (reference sequence). J was trimmed by 1 base and V by 4 bases; bases with no gene match: 11. In nucleotides, the CDR3 is TGTGCCAGTAGTACCAATCTACAGGGGGTTACGAACACTGAAGCTTTCTTT. This sequence encodes CASSTNLQGVTNTEAFF.

The rearrangement links TRBV19 to TRBJ1-5; no firm D call. There are 13 residues in the CDR3. Germline values: CDR1 LNHDA, CDR2 SQIVND (reference sequence). V dropped 4 bases and J dropped 4 bases, with 8 bases sitting between them. The DNA of the CDR3 is TGTGCCAGTAGTACAGGAATGAATCAGCCCCAGCATTTT. It is translated as CASSTGMNQPQHF.

This chain joins TRBV21-1 and TRBJ1-5; TRBD1, the D gene given by the table, was not confirmed from the DNA. TRBV21-1 is labeled a pseudogene. The CDR3 has 19 amino acids. CDR3: CASTTRSGGGGYSNQPQHF. For the CDR3, the DNA is TGTGCCAGCACCACCCGATCAGGGGGCGGTGGGTATAGCAATCAGCCCCAGCATTTT.

Concerning this clone: Relative to the germline gene, one junction end is altered; a read error may explain this. V gene TRBV7-7 combines with J gene TRBJ2-2; 7 bases are shared with TRBD2. The CDR3 loop spans 15 amino acids. The V gene's germline CDR1 is SSHAT and CDR2 FNYEAQ (reference sequence). Written as DNA, the CDR3 is TGTGCTAGCAGCTTACTAGCGACGAACACCGGGGAGCTGTTTTTT. It translates to CASSLLATNTGELFF.

The chain has TRBV5-5 and TRBJ1-1, with TRBD1 matching over 7 bases. The CDR3 spans 13 residues. V dropped 0 bases and J dropped 8; count of bases not matched to a gene: 4. Germline V CDR1 and CDR2: SGHKS, YYEKEE (reference sequence). CDR3 nucleotide sequence: TGTGCCAGCAGCTTGGGCGACAGGGACGAAGCTTTCTTT. Residues: CASSLGDRDEAFF.

The rearrangement links TRBV5-1 to TRBJ2-4; 7 positions agree with TRBD2. The ends lost 3 bases at V and 8 bases at J; junction bases unmatched: 14. Germline V gene sequence: CDR1 SGHRS, CDR2 YFSETQ. The CDR3 spans 16 residues. CDR3 sequence: CASSSQGGSAGDIQYF. The DNA for the CDR3 is TGCGCCAGCAGCTCGCAAGGCGGGAGTGCGGGGGACATTCAGTACTTC.

The chain links TRBV30 to TRBJ2-1, with 10 bases lining up with TRBD2. Germline V gene data show CDR1 as GTSNPN and CDR2 as SVGIG (reference sequence). The CDR3 loop spans 13 amino acids. With V trimmed by 1 base and J by 8 bases, 2 bases remained unmatched. The CDR3 is CAWSGLAGDEQFF. In DNA form, the CDR3 reads TGTGCCTGGAGTGGACTAGCGGGCGATGAGCAGTTCTTC.

The chain links TRBV6-5 to TRBJ1-6; the D is unclear. Germline V gene sequence: CDR1 MNHEY, CDR2 SVGAGI. This CDR3 contains 15 residues. Trimming left V 7 bases short and J 0 bases short, with 10 bases between. The CDR3 is CASTVQSSYNSPLHF. DNA for the CDR3: TGTGCCAGCACCGTACAGAGCTCCTATAATTCACCCCTCCACTTT.

CDR3 sequence: CASSRTGNTGELFF. DNA for the CDR3: TGTGCCAGCAGCCGAACAGGGAACACCGGGGAGCTGTTTTTT. The J gene is TRBJ2-2, the V gene TRBV6-5; possible D gene TRBD1, 5 bases. Germline V CDR1 and CDR2: MNHEY, SVGAGI. The V end was cut by 6 bases, the J end by 1 base, with 9 bases between. The CDR3 loop spans 14 amino acids.

The chain links TRBV30 to TRBJ2-1, with a tentative D call TRBD1 (5 bases). This CDR3 is built from 14 residues. Germline V lookup: CDR1 GTSNPN, CDR2 SVGIG (reference sequence). V was trimmed by 1 base and J by 2 bases, leaving 9 bases between them. In DNA form, the CDR3 reads TGTGCCTGGAGTGGACAGTATCCCTACAATGAGCAGTTCTTC. Translating it yields CAWSGQYPYNEQFF. Full variable domain (rest looked up from reference TRBV30 and TRBJ2-1): SQTIHQWPATLVQPVGSPLSLECTVEGTSNPNLYWYRQAAGRGLQLLFYSVGIGQISSEVPQNLSASRPQDRQFILSSKKLLLSDSGFYLCAWSGQYPYNEQFFGPGTRLTVL.

To note about this clone: At one of its ends the junction is not consistent with the germline gene, which may arise from a read error. This chain joins TRBV7-7 and TRBJ2-7; 9 nucleotides align to TRBD1. The germline V gene encodes CDR1 SSHAT and CDR2 FNYEAQ (reference sequence). This CDR3 region has 13 residues. CDR3 DNA sequence: TGTGCTAGCAGCCAGGGACAGGGACACGAGCAGTACTTC. It is translated as CASSQGQGHEQYF.

The V gene is TRBV9, the J gene TRBJ2-3; 12 nucleotides align to TRBD2. Trimming took 0 bases from V and 4 from J; bases not matched to a gene: 6. The CDR3 consists of 17 residues. Germline CDR1 and CDR2: SGDLS and YYNGEE. CDR3 amino acids: CASSVVPSGRVPDTQYF. The CDR3 DNA reads as TGTGCCAGCAGCGTAGTCCCTAGCGGGAGGGTGCCAGATACGCAGTATTTT.

This clone was picked up a small number of times. The V and J genes are TRBV6-1 and TRBJ2-3, with 12 bases that match TRBD2. J was trimmed by 5 bases and V by 1 base; bases with no gene match: 10. The CDR3 sequence is 18 residues long. CDR1 is MNHNS, CDR2 SASEGT, per germline. CDR3 protein: CASSEVRASGGARDTQYF. The CDR3 nucleotides read TGTGCCAGCAGTGAAGTTAGGGCTAGCGGGGGGGCCAGAGATACGCAGTATTTT.